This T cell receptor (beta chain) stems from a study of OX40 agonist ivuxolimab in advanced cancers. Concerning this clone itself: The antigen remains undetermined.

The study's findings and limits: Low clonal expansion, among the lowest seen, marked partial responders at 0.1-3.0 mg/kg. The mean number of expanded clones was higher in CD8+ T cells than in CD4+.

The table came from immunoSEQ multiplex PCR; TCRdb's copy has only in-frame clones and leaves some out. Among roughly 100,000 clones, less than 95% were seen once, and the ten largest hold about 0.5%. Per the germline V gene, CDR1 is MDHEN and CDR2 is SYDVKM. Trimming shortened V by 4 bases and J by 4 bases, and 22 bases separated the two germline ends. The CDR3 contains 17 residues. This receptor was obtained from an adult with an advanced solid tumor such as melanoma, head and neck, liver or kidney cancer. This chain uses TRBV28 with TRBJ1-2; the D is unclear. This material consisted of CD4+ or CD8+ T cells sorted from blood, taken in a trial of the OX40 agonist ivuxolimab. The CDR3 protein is CASSSLHTDVGFYGYTF. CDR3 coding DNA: TGTGCCAGCAGTTCACTACACACGGACGTCGGCTTCTATGGCTACACCTTC.